One and the same sample provided the 5 T cell receptor beta chains below, sequenced in a study of post-analysis software for immune sequencing data. Study findings and constraints: TRBV5-6, TRBV5-1 and TRBV20-1 were among five TRBV segments more frequent in patients than controls.

These TCRs are of unknown antigen specificity. The authors incorporated unique molecular identifiers into the TCR beta cDNA libraries. TCRdb recomputed calls from the PCR reads with MiXCR, one row per CDR3 protein. In the table there are 750,000 to 950,000 distinct CDR3 sequences, around 50% of which are singletons. The sample was blood. Every receptor here comes from a girl between 5 and 17 years old with multiple sclerosis.

This rearrangement joins TRBV20-1 to TRBJ1-2, with D unclear. This CDR3 is 13 amino acids long. Per germline, CDR1 DFQATT and CDR2 SNEGSKA (reference sequence). V was clipped by 5 bases and J by 4 bases, with 14 bases between them. In DNA form, the CDR3 reads TGCAGTGCTCAGGATCCCCCGGGCTATGGCTACACCTTC. Translation gives CSAQDPPGYGYTF.

In regard to this clonotype: Mismatch with germline at one junction end may stem from a read error. The CDR3 loop is CSSDSGTWRDTQYF. The CDR3 nucleotides read TGTTCCAGCGACTCCGGGACATGGAGAGATACGCAGTATTTT. The rearrangement joins TRBV6-1 to TRBJ2-3; D possibly corresponds to TRBD1 (6 bases). CDR3 size: 14 residues. The germline gives CDR1 MNHNS, CDR2 SASEGT.

V usage is TRBV3-1 and J usage is TRBJ2-4, with D possibly being TRBD1 or TRBD2 (5 bases each). Germline CDR1 and CDR2: LGHDT and YNNKEL (reference sequence). The CDR3 is made up of 12 amino acids. Trimming left V 3 bases short and J 13 bases short, with 13 bases between. The CDR3 sequence: CASSHKQEEQYF. The CDR3 nucleotides are TGTGCCAGCAGCCATAAACAGGAGGAGCAGTACTTC.

The rearrangement uses TRBV5-1 and TRBJ2-2; D is ambiguous. The CDR3 has 15 amino acids. Germline V gene sequence: CDR1 SGHRS, CDR2 YFSETQ. Trimming removed 2 bases from V and 0 bases from J, with 8 bases in between. The DNA of the CDR3 is TGCGCCAGCAGCTTTTGGACGGCGAACACCGGGGAGCTGTTTTTT. Translating it yields CASSFWTANTGELFF.

This chain links TRBV7-3 with TRBJ2-1; unclear D gene. This CDR3 spans 12 amino acids. The ends were cut back, 2 bases at V and 6 bases at J, with 5 bases in the middle. The germline V gene has CDR1 SGHTA and CDR2 FQGTGA. Here the CDR3 reads CASSLRLNEQFF. CDR3 DNA: TGTGCCAGCAGCTTACGACTCAATGAGCAGTTCTTC. Complete variable domain (other parts from reference TRBV7-3 and TRBJ2-1): GAGVSQTPSNKVTEKGKYVELRCDPISGHTALYWYRQSLGQGPEFLIYFQGTGAADDSGLPNDRFFAVRPEGSVSTLKIQRTERGDSAVYLCASSLRLNEQFFGPGTRLTVL.